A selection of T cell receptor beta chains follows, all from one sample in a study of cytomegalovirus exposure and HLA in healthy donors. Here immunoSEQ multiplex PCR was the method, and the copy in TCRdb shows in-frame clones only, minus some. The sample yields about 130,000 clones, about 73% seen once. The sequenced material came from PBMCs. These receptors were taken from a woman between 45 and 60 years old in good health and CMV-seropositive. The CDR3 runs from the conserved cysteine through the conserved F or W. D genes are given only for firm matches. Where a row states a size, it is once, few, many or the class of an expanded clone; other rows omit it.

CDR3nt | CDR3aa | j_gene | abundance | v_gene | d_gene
TGCAGCGTTGGTGAGGCCAGCACAGATACGCAGTATTTT | CSVGEASTDTQYF | TRBJ2-3 | NA | TRBV29-1 | NA
TGTGCCAGCACCCCCGGGGGGTCAGGGCAGCCCCAGCATTTT | CASTPGGSGQPQHF | TRBJ1-5 | NA | TRBV6-1 | NA
TGTGCCAGTAGTATATCCAACCTCGTATCTAGTGGAAACATTCAGTACTTC | CASSISNLVSSGNIQYF | TRBJ2-4 | NA | TRBV19 | NA
TGTGCCAGCAGCCCCTCGGAGGCGAACACTGAAGCTTTCTTT | CASSPSEANTEAFF | TRBJ1-1 | once | TRBV5-5 | NA
TGTGCCAGCAGTATCACAGGGGTCGAAGCTTTCTTT | CASSITGVEAFF | TRBJ1-1 | NA | TRBV6-5 | TRBD1
TGCGCCAGCAGCCCGAGGCCGACAGGGGCCCTCTCTGGGGCCAACGTCCTGACTTTC | CASSPRPTGALSGANVLTF | TRBJ2-6 | NA | TRBV5-1 | TRBD1
TGTGCCAGCAGTGAACCGGGCTACGAGCAGTACTTC | CASSEPGYEQYF | TRBJ2-7 | NA | TRBV6-1 | NA
TGCGCCAGCAGCTTTAAGGCGGGGGCGGCTGAAGCTTTCTTT | CASSFKAGAAEAFF | TRBJ1-1 | NA | TRBV5-1 | NA
TGTGCCACCAGGGGAGGACTGACGGGAAACACCATATATTTT | CATRGGLTGNTIYF | TRBJ1-3 | NA | TRBV10-3 | NA
TGTGCCAGCAGCGTAGGGACAGGGGTTGATGAGCAGTTCTTC | CASSVGTGVDEQFF | TRBJ2-1 | NA | TRBV9 | TRBD1
TGTGCCAGCAGCTCACGGGGATCTAATGGCTACACCTTC | CASSSRGSNGYTF | TRBJ1-2 | NA | TRBV11-3 | NA
TGTGCCAGCAGTCCCTCGGGACAGGGGACCTACGAGCAGTACTTC | CASSPSGQGTYEQYF | TRBJ2-7 | NA | TRBV6-5 | TRBD1
TGTGCCAGCTCACCGGACAGGGAATTGGGAGAGACCCAGTACTTC | CASSPDRELGETQYF | TRBJ2-5 | NA | TRBV18 | TRBD1
TGCGCCAGCAGCTTTACAGGAAACGAGCAGTACTTC | CASSFTGNEQYF | TRBJ2-7 | NA | TRBV5-1 | NA
TGTGCCAGCAGTGGACAGTTGAACACTGAAGCTTTCTTT | CASSGQLNTEAFF | TRBJ1-1 | once | TRBV2 | NA
TGCAGCGTCCGACAGAACACCGGGGAGCTGTTTTTT | CSVRQNTGELFF | TRBJ2-2 | NA | TRBV29-1 | NA
TGTGCCAGCAGCTCTCTAGCGGGGGACCCAGATACGCAGTATTTT | CASSSLAGDPDTQYF | TRBJ2-3 | NA | TRBV5-4 | TRBD2
TGTGCCAGCAGCCACGGGGTGTCCCTCTACACCTTC | CASSHGVSLYTF | TRBJ1-2 | NA | TRBV14 | NA
TGTGCCAGCGTCTTCGGGAATTTAGGCTCTGAAGCTTTCTTT | CASVFGNLGSEAFF | TRBJ1-1 | NA | TRBV2 | NA
TGTGCCAGCAACCCCGGAGTAGCGGGGGGATACAATGAGCAGTTCTTC | CASNPGVAGGYNEQFF | TRBJ2-1 | NA | TRBV9 | TRBD2
TGTGCCAGCAGCCAGAGCACAGGGGATCAGCCCCAGCATTTT | CASSQSTGDQPQHF | TRBJ1-5 | NA | TRBV7-9 | TRBD1
TGTGCCAGCACCGAGGGACTTCCAGAGACCCAGTACTTC | CASTEGLPETQYF | TRBJ2-5 | NA | TRBV6-1 | NA
TGTGCCAGCAGTTACGGGCAGGGGATAGATGGCTACACCTTC | CASSYGQGIDGYTF | TRBJ1-2 | NA | TRBV6-6 | NA
TGTGCCAGCAGCCGGACTAGTGCCTACGAGCAGTACTTC | CASSRTSAYEQYF | TRBJ2-7 | NA | TRBV5-6 | TRBD2
TGTGCCAGCAGCTTGAGATCGGGTGGCTACACCTTC | CASSLRSGGYTF | TRBJ1-2 | NA | TRBV5-4 | NA
TGTGCCAGCAGTGAAAATCCCCTCCCTACAGGGGGGGGGAAAGAGACCCAGTACTTC | CASSENPLPTGGGKETQYF | TRBJ2-5 | once | TRBV6-1 | NA
TGCGCCAGCAGCCTCGGACAGGGGCCGCTTTACGAGCAGTACTTC | CASSLGQGPLYEQYF | TRBJ2-7 | NA | TRBV4-3 | TRBD1
TGTGCCAGCAGTGAAGTTTTTGGACTAGCGGGGGGGCCGGGAAAGACCCAGTACTTC | CASSEVFGLAGGPGKTQYF | TRBJ2-5 | once | TRBV6-1 | TRBD2
TGTGCCAGCAGCGGAAACCCCGGGCTAGCGGGGGGCGAGCAGTACTTC | CASSGNPGLAGGEQYF | TRBJ2-7 | once | TRBV9 | TRBD2
TGTGCCAGCAGGAGAACAGGGCTAGCTGAAGCTTTCTTT | CASRRTGLAEAFF | TRBJ1-1 | NA | TRBV2 | NA
TGTGCCAGCAGCACCCGACAGGGCGTGGATACGCAGTATTTT | CASSTRQGVDTQYF | TRBJ2-3 | NA | TRBV11-2 | TRBD1
TGTGCCAGCAGCCTTGACACGAACACCGGGGAGCTGTTTTTT | CASSLDTNTGELFF | TRBJ2-2 | NA | TRBV7-9 | NA
TGTGCCAGCAGCTTAGGAGGGCTAGCGGGGCTCAATGGGGATACGCAGTATTTT | CASSLGGLAGLNGDTQYF | TRBJ2-3 | few | TRBV7-9 | TRBD2
TGTGCCTGGAGAGGACAGGTGAACACTGAAGCTTTCTTT | CAWRGQVNTEAFF | TRBJ1-1 | NA | TRBV30 | TRBD1
TGTGCCAGCAGCCTAGGGACTAGCGGGGGTCGCGGAGAGACCCAGTACTTC | CASSLGTSGGRGETQYF | TRBJ2-5 | NA | TRBV4-2 | TRBD2
TGTGCCAGCAGCTTGGCTTACGAGCAGTACTTC | CASSLAYEQYF | TRBJ2-7 | NA | TRBV5-5 | NA
TGTGCCAGCAGTTTATCCCATAACTATGGCTACACCTTC | CASSLSHNYGYTF | TRBJ1-2 | once | TRBV27 | NA
TGTGCCAGCAGCGCGAGGGAGCCGGGCCAAGAGACCCAGTACTTC | CASSAREPGQETQYF | TRBJ2-5 | once | TRBV5-6 | NA
TGTGCCAGCGGGGGGGTAAGCGGGGGCAGGACTAACATTCAGTACTTC | CASGGVSGGRTNIQYF | TRBJ2-4 | NA | TRBV2 | TRBD2
TGCGCCAGCCTCCGGGACTCCGCCCCGGCTTCTGGGGCCAACGTCCTGACTTTC | CASLRDSAPASGANVLTF | TRBJ2-6 | NA | TRBV5-1 | NA
TGCAGCGTTGAGACAGGTCTCTACGAGCAGTACTTC | CSVETGLYEQYF | TRBJ2-7 | NA | TRBV29-1 | NA
TGCGCCAGCAGCTTTGGGGGGAGGGGAACTAATGAAAAACTGTTTTTT | CASSFGGRGTNEKLFF | TRBJ1-4 | NA | TRBV5-1 | NA
TGCAGCGCCCCCAGAGGCGGGGGGATGCTCAATGAGCAGTTCTTC | CSAPRGGGMLNEQFF | TRBJ2-1 | once | TRBV29-1 | TRBD2
TGTGCCAGCTCCTCAGGGACAGGGGTAGGAAAACTGTTTTTT | CASSSGTGVGKLFF | TRBJ1-4 | NA | TRBV6-1 | TRBD1
TGTGCCAGTCTCAGGGACAGGGGTATTGGTGGCTACACCTTC | CASLRDRGIGGYTF | TRBJ1-2 | NA | TRBV19 | TRBD1
TGTGCCAGCAGCCCGACTGGGGAAGGGGGGGGTTACAATGAGCAGTTCTTC | CASSPTGEGGGYNEQFF | TRBJ2-1 | few | TRBV4-2 | NA
TGTGCCAGCAGTGAAGGACAGGGGGCTGGTAATGAGCAGTTCTTC | CASSEGQGAGNEQFF | TRBJ2-1 | NA | TRBV2 | TRBD1
TGTGCCAGCAGCCAAATACAGGGGGAGGGTAACACTGAAGCTTTCTTT | CASSQIQGEGNTEAFF | TRBJ1-1 | NA | TRBV5-5 | TRBD1
TGCGCCAGCAGGATGACGGGGAAATCTAATGAAAAACTGTTTTTT | CASRMTGKSNEKLFF | TRBJ1-4 | NA | TRBV5-1 | NA
TGTGCCAGCAGGCCCTACAGGGATAGCTCCTACGAGCAGTACTTC | CASRPYRDSSYEQYF | TRBJ2-7 | few | TRBV6-5 | NA
TGTCCCAGTAGTACAGTGTCTGCAGCGTCCTACGAGCAGTACTTC | CPSSTVSAASYEQYF | TRBJ2-7 | NA | TRBV19 | NA
TGTGCCAGCAGTTACGTCTTAGGACTAGGGTACAATGAGCAGTTCTTC | CASSYVLGLGYNEQFF | TRBJ2-1 | NA | TRBV6-5 | TRBD2